A selection of T cell receptor beta chains follows, all from one sample in a study. TCRdb passed the RT-PCR reads through MiXCR, listing each CDR3 protein once. The sample holds about 680,000 distinct CDR3 sequences; 13% to 15% are singletons and the top ten take 3% to 4.5%. The material sequenced was memory CD4+ T cells from blood. The receptors were sampled from a female donor in good health, serving as a healthy control. Each CDR3 is given with its conserved first and last residue. D genes are given only for firm matches. A clone size is listed for some rows: how often the clone was seen (once, few, many), or a class if it is expanded.

cdr3_nt: TGCAGTGCTAGAGGTCCGTCAACAGGGGCATATGGCTACACCTTC; cdr3_aa: CSARGPSTGAYGYTF; j_call: TRBJ1-2; d_call: TRBD1; clone_size: NA; v_call: TRBV20-1; cdr3_length: 15
cdr3_nt: TGTGCCAGCAGTTACCTTAGCGGGAGTGGCGAGACCCAGTACTTC; cdr3_aa: CASSYLSGSGETQYF; j_call: TRBJ2-5; d_call: TRBD2; clone_size: many; v_call: TRBV6-5; cdr3_length: 15
cdr3_nt: TGCGCCAGCAGCCAAGCTAGGGGTGGCTACACCTTC; cdr3_aa: CASSQARGGYTF; j_call: TRBJ1-2; d_call: NA; clone_size: NA; v_call: TRBV4-3; cdr3_length: 12
cdr3_nt: TGCGCCAGCAGCTCGCAGGGGATCGTAGAGACCCAGTACTTC; cdr3_aa: CASSSQGIVETQYF; j_call: TRBJ2-5; d_call: NA; clone_size: NA; v_call: TRBV5-1; cdr3_length: 14
cdr3_nt: TGCAGTGCTAGAGCAGGGGCAGCCTACGAGCAGTACTTC; cdr3_aa: CSARAGAAYEQYF; j_call: TRBJ2-7; d_call: NA; clone_size: few; v_call: TRBV20-1; cdr3_length: 13
cdr3_nt: TGTGCCAGCAGCCCGGACAGGGGCGCAAGCTACACCTTC; cdr3_aa: CASSPDRGASYTF; j_call: TRBJ1-2; d_call: TRBD1; clone_size: NA; v_call: TRBV7-2; cdr3_length: 13
cdr3_nt: TGTGCCAGCAGCCACGTTGGAACCGGGACTAGCGGGAGGAACTCCTACGAGCAGTACTTC; cdr3_aa: CASSHVGTGTSGRNSYEQYF; j_call: TRBJ2-7; d_call: TRBD2; clone_size: NA; v_call: TRBV4-2; cdr3_length: 20
cdr3_nt: TGTGCCAGCTCACCGGGACAGGGACAAACTGAAGCTTTCTTT; cdr3_aa: CASSPGQGQTEAFF; j_call: TRBJ1-1; d_call: TRBD1; clone_size: few; v_call: TRBV18; cdr3_length: 14
cdr3_nt: TGCAGTGCTAGCTACAGGGGGCTGAGGGAGACCCAGTACTTC; cdr3_aa: CSASYRGLRETQYF; j_call: TRBJ2-5; d_call: TRBD1; clone_size: NA; v_call: TRBV20-1; cdr3_length: 14
cdr3_nt: TGCGCCAGCAGCCTGGGACAGGGAAGAAGGGAAAAACTGTTTTTT; cdr3_aa: CASSLGQGRREKLFF; j_call: TRBJ1-4; d_call: TRBD1; clone_size: few; v_call: TRBV5-1; cdr3_length: 15
cdr3_nt: TGCAGTGCTAGGACACAGGGAGGAAACACCATATATTTT; cdr3_aa: CSARTQGGNTIYF; j_call: TRBJ1-3; d_call: NA; clone_size: NA; v_call: TRBV20-1; cdr3_length: 13
cdr3_nt: TGTGCCAGCAGCTTACTAGCGGGAGTTGCAGATACGCAGTATTTT; cdr3_aa: CASSLLAGVADTQYF; j_call: TRBJ2-3; d_call: TRBD2; clone_size: many; v_call: TRBV7-2; cdr3_length: 15
cdr3_nt: TGTGCCAGCAGCTTAAGGCGACTAACAGATACGCAGTATTTT; cdr3_aa: CASSLRRLTDTQYF; j_call: TRBJ2-3; d_call: NA; clone_size: NA; v_call: TRBV7-8; cdr3_length: 14
cdr3_nt: TGTGCCAGCAGTTTTCTGCAGGGCAAGCAGTTCTTC; cdr3_aa: CASSFLQGKQFF; j_call: TRBJ2-1; d_call: NA; clone_size: many; v_call: TRBV27; cdr3_length: 12
cdr3_nt: TGTGCCAGCAGCGTTCGGACGGAGAACACCGGGGAGCTGTTTTTT; cdr3_aa: CASSVRTENTGELFF; j_call: TRBJ2-2; d_call: NA; clone_size: NA; v_call: TRBV9; cdr3_length: 15
cdr3_nt: TGTGCCAGCAGTTCAGGGGTAGCCCTCTATGGCTACACCTTC; cdr3_aa: CASSSGVALYGYTF; j_call: TRBJ1-2; d_call: NA; clone_size: many; v_call: TRBV6-5; cdr3_length: 14
cdr3_nt: TGTGCCAGCAGTTTGGGGATAGCGGTAAGCACAGATACGCAGTATTTT; cdr3_aa: CASSLGIAVSTDTQYF; j_call: TRBJ2-3; d_call: NA; clone_size: NA; v_call: TRBV12-3/TRBV12-4; cdr3_length: 16
cdr3_nt: TGTGCCTGGAGTGTATTGCTAGCCTACAATGAGCAGTTCTTC; cdr3_aa: CAWSVLLAYNEQFF; j_call: TRBJ2-1; d_call: NA; clone_size: NA; v_call: TRBV30; cdr3_length: 14
cdr3_nt: TGCGCCAGCAGCCCAGGGACAGGGGCGAACACCGGGGAGCTGTTTTTT; cdr3_aa: CASSPGTGANTGELFF; j_call: TRBJ2-2; d_call: TRBD1; clone_size: NA; v_call: TRBV4-3; cdr3_length: 16
cdr3_nt: TGCAGCGCGGACGGTTTCAGCACAGATACGCAGTATTTT; cdr3_aa: CSADGFSTDTQYF; j_call: TRBJ2-3; d_call: NA; clone_size: many; v_call: TRBV29-1; cdr3_length: 13
cdr3_nt: TGTGCCAGCCAGGGACAGGGGGCGGGAGAGACCCAGTACTTC; cdr3_aa: CASQGQGAGETQYF; j_call: TRBJ2-5; d_call: TRBD1; clone_size: NA; v_call: TRBV12-3/TRBV12-4; cdr3_length: 14
cdr3_nt: TGTGCCAGCAGAGGGGGTGAAGCTTTCTTT; cdr3_aa: CASRGGEAFF; j_call: TRBJ1-1; d_call: NA; clone_size: NA; v_call: TRBV2; cdr3_length: 10
cdr3_nt: TGTGCCAGCTCACCAGGACAGGAAGATGAGCAGTTCTTC; cdr3_aa: CASSPGQEDEQFF; j_call: TRBJ2-1; d_call: TRBD1; clone_size: few; v_call: TRBV18; cdr3_length: 13
cdr3_nt: TGTGCCAGCAGTTACACCCCGGGACCTAACTATGGCTACACCTTC; cdr3_aa: CASSYTPGPNYGYTF; j_call: TRBJ1-2; d_call: NA; clone_size: few; v_call: TRBV6-5; cdr3_length: 15